This TCR beta chain came from a study of response to subunit inactivated influenza vaccine (dated by TCRdb to between 2017 and 2018). Some background on the complete study: Deep quantitative profiling of the T cell receptor repertoire was used in the study to follow responses to a trivalent subunit inactivated influenza vaccine.

This clonotype was picked up a small number of times. No cognate antigen has been identified for it. The input lacks base qualities; no much larger clone sits a single base away. Receptors were amplified or captured by RT-PCR. Instrument used: Illumina HiSeq 2500. Clones were called with MiXCR by TCRdb after fastp trimmed the public reads at Q25, and only in-frame beta chains were retained. Each CDR3 protein appears once, grouped with its most common genes and DNA. Recorded for this sample are 170,000 or so distinct CDR3 sequences; roughly 10% of them occurred a single time. About 40% of the sample is taken by the ten largest. The investigation overall reported the following: The authors proposed that each seasonal influenza vaccination may bring in only a limited number of new T cells.

The CDR3 holds 14 amino acids from the cysteine to the phenylalanine. The only DNA kept is the CDR3, 42 bases in frame from the first base. The germline V gene gives CDR1 as MDHEN and CDR2 as SYDVKM. V is pared back by 5 bases and J by 2 bases, with 10 bases lying between the germline termini. The chain joins TRBV28 to TRBJ1-5, with an unclear D gene assignment. Sequences were derived from CD8+ T cells sorted from PBMCs, sampled around 25 months after vaccination. The clonotype comes from a man between 45 and 75 years old who received an inactivated influenza vaccine. Donor details come from another sample of the same person, matched by shared clones. The sequenced DNA is TGTGCCAGCAGTGGGCCCGTGGGCAATCAGCCCCAGCATTTT. Its product reads: CASSGPVGNQPQHF.